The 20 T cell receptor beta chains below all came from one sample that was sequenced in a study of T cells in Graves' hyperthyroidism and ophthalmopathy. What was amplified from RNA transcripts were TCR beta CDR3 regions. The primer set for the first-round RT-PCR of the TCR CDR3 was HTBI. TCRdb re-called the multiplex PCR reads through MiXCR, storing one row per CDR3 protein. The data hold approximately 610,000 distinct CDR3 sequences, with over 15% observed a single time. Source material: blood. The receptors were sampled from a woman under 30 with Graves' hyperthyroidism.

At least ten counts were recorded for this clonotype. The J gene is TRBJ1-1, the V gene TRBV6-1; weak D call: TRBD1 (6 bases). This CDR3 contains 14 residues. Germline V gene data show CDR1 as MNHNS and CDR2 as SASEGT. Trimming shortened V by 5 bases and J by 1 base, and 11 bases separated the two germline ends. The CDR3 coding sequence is TGTGCCAGCAGTCCGGAGGGACAGAACACTGAAGCTTTCTTT. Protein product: CASSPEGQNTEAFF.

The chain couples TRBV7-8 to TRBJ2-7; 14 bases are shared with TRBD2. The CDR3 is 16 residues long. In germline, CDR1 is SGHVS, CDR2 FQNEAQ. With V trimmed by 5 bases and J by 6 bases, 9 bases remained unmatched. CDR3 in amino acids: CASSATSGGARREQYF. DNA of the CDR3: TGTGCCAGCAGCGCGACTAGCGGGGGGGCAAGGCGCGAGCAGTACTTC.

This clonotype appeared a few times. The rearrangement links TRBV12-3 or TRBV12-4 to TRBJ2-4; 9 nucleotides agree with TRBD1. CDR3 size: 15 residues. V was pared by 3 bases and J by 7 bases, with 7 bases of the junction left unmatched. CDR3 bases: TGTGCCAGCAGTTTGGTGACAGGGGGGGGGAACATTCAGTACTTC. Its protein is CASSLVTGGGNIQYF.

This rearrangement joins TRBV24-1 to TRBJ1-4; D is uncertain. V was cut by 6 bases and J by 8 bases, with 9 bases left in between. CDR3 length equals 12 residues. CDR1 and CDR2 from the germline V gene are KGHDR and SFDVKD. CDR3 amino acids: CATSLSGEKLFF. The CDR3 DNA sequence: TGTGCCACCAGTCTCTCGGGGGAAAAACTGTTTTTT.

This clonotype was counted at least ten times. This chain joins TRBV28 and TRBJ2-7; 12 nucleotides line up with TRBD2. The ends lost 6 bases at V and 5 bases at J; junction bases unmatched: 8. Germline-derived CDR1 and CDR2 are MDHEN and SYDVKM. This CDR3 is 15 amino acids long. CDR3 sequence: CASSPGLAGYHEQYF. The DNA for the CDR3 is TGTGCCAGCAGCCCCGGACTAGCGGGATACCACGAGCAGTACTTC.

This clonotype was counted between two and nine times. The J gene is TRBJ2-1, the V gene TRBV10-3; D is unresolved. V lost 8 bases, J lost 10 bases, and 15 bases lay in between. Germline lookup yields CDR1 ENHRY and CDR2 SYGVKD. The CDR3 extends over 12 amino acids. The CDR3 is CAIAPDPHEQFF. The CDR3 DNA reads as TGTGCCATCGCCCCGGACCCGCACGAGCAGTTCTTC.

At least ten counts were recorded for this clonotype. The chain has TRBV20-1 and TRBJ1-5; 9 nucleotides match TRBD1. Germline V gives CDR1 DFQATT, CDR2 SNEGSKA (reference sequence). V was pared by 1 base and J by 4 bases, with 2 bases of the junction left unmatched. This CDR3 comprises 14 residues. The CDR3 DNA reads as TGCAGTGCTAGAGGGACAGGGGCGAATCAGCCCCAGCATTTT. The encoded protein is CSARGTGANQPQHF.

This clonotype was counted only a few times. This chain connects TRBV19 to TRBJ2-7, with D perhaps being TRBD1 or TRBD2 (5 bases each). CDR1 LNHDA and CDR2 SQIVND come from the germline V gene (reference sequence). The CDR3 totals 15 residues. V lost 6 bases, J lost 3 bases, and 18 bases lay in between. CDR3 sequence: CASSLLGKGSYEQYF. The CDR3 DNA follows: TGTGCCAGTAGCCTACTGGGGAAGGGGAGCTACGAGCAGTACTTC.

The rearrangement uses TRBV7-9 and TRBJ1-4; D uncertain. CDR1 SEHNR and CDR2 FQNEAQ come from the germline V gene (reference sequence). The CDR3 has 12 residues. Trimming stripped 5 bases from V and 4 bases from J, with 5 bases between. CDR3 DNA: TGTGCCAGCAGCCCGAATAATGAAAAACTGTTTTTT. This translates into CASSPNNEKLFF.

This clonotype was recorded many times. The CDR3 coding sequence is TGTGCCAGCAGCCGAGGGGGTTTGACAGATACGCAGTATTTT. This translates into CASSRGGLTDTQYF. The gene calls are TRBV7-2 and TRBJ2-3, with D perhaps matching TRBD1 (6 bases). With 5 bases removed from V and 3 bases from J, the gap between germline ends came to 12 bases. Germline CDR1 is SGHTA and CDR2 is FQGNSA. CDR3 length: 14 residues.

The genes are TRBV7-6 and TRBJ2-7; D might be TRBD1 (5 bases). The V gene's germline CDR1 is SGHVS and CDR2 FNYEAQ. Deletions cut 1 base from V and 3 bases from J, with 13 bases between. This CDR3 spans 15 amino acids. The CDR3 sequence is CASSLEQAPYYEQYF. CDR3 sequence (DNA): TGTGCCAGCAGCTTAGAACAGGCCCCCTACTACGAGCAGTACTTC.

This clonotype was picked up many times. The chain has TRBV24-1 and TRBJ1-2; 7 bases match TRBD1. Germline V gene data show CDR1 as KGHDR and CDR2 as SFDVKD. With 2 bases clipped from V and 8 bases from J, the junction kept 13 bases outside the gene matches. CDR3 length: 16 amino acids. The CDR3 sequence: CATSDSSGTVYRGYTF. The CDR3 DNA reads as TGTGCCACCAGTGATTCATCCGGGACAGTTTACCGGGGCTACACCTTC.

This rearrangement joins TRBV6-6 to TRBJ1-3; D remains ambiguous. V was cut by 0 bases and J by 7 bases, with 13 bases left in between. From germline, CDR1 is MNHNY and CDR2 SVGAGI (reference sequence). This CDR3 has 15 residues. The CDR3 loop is CASSYSPLQDNTIYF. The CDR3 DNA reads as TGTGCCAGCAGTTACTCGCCCTTGCAGGACAACACCATATATTTT.

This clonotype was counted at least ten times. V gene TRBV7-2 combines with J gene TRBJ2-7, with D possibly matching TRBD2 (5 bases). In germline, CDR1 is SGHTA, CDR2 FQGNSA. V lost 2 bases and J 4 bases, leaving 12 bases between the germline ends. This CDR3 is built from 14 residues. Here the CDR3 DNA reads TGTGCCAGCAGCTTATCCCAAGCGGTATACGAGCAGTACTTC. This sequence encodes CASSLSQAVYEQYF.

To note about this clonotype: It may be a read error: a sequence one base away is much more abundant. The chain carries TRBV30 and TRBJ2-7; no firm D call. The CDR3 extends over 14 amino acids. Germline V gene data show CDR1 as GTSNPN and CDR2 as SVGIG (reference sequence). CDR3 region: CAWGSLGQPYGQYF. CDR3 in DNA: TGTGCCTGGGGATCCCTAGGTCAACCCTACGGGCAGTACTTC.

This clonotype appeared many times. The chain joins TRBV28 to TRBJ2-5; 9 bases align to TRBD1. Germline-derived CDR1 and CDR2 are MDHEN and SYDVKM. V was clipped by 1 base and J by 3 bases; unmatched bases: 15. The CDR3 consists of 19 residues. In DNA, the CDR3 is TGTGCCAGCAGTTTATCCGGGCTGAACAGGGGGCGTGAGGAAGAGACCCAGTACTTC. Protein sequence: CASSLSGLNRGREEETQYF.

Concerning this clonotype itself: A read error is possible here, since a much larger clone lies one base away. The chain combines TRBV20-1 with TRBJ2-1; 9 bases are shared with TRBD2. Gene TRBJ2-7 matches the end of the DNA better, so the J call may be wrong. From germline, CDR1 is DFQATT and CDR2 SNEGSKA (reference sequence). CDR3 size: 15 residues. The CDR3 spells CSANPPSGISNEQYF. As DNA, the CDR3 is TGCAGTGCGAACCCCCCTAGCGGGATATCGAATGAGCAGTACTTC.

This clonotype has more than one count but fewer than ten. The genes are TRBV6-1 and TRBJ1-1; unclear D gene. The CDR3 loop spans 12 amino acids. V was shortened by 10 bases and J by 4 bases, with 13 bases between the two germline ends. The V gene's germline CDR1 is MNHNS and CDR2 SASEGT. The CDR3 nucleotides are TGTGCCACCGCCCCACGGATCACTGAAGCTTTCTTT. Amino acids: CATAPRITEAFF.

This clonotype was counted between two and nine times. The CDR3 reads CASRAGQDYNSPLHF. The DNA for the CDR3 is TGTGCCAGTAGGGCGGGCCAGGACTATAATTCACCCCTCCACTTT. The chain links TRBV19 to TRBJ1-6; D gene ambiguous. V was pared by 6 bases and J by 3 bases, with 12 bases between. The CDR3 is 15 amino acids. Germline loops: CDR1 LNHDA, CDR2 SQIVND (reference sequence).

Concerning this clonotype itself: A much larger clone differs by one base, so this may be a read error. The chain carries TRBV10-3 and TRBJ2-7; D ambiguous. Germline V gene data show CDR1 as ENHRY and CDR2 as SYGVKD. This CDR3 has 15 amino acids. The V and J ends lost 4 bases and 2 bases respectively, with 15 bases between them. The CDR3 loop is CAISGPTDAAYEQYF. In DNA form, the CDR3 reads TGTGCCATCAGTGGACCCACGGATGCGGCCTACGAGCAGTACTTC.